These T cell receptor beta chains were read from a single sample in a study of shared clonotypes between healthy human individuals. Data came from immunoSEQ multiplex PCR; TCRdb stores just in-frame clones and leaves some out. In the table there are around 1.1 million clones, more than 75% of which are singletons. The sequenced sample consisted of memory CD4+ T cells from PBMCs. Receptors were obtained from a young man in good health. Some clones in this sample may be carry-over from other donors' samples. Each CDR3 is given with its conserved first and last residue. A D gene is named only where the DNA matches it firmly. Expanded clones get a size class; other rows say once, few or many, or leave the size out.

v_gene	j_gene	d_gene	abundance	CDR3nt	CDR3aa
TRBV9	TRBJ2-7	TRBD2	.	TGTGCCAGCAGTGCAGGCCCTAGCGGGGATCTCTACGAGCAGTACTTC	CASSAGPSGDLYEQYF
TRBV28	TRBJ2-7	.	.	TGTGCCAGCAGCACAGTTCCCACCTACGAGCAGTACTTC	CASSTVPTYEQYF
TRBV28	TRBJ1-1	.	few	TGTGCCAGCATCCCAATGAGGGGAGTAGTCACTGAAGCTTTCTTT	CASIPMRGVVTEAFF
TRBV6-5	TRBJ2-7	TRBD2	.	TGTGCCAGCAGTTACGGGACTAGCGGGATCGAGCAGTACTTC	CASSYGTSGIEQYF
TRBV5-1	TRBJ1-3	.	.	TGCGCCAGCAGCTGGGGACCGGCAGGGAACTCTGGAAACACCATATATTTT	CASSWGPAGNSGNTIYF
TRBV11-2	TRBJ1-5	.	.	TGTGCCAGCAGCTTAGTCAGGGCAGGGCAGCCCCAGCATTTT	CASSLVRAGQPQHF
TRBV15	TRBJ2-3	.	.	TGTGCCACCAGCAGAATCAGCGGGCGTAGCACAGATACGCAGTATTTT	CATSRISGRSTDTQYF
TRBV7-8	TRBJ2-1	.	.	TGTGCCAGCAGCTGGACTGCAATTCCATCCCCGCCCGGTGAGCAGTTCTTC	CASSWTAIPSPPGEQFF
TRBV6-1	TRBJ2-7	.	.	TGTGCCAGCAGTCCTCGACGGGGGGCCTCCTACGAGCAGTACTTC	CASSPRRGASYEQYF
TRBV4-3	TRBJ1-2	TRBD1	.	TGCGCCAGCAGCCCGCGTCAGGGGGCCGCCGGGGGCTACACCTTC	CASSPRQGAAGGYTF
TRBV5-1	TRBJ2-5	.	.	TGCGCCAGCAGCCCAGCAGTGGGAGGAGAGACCCAGTACTTC	CASSPAVGGETQYF
TRBV11-1	TRBJ1-2	.	.	TGTGCCAGCAGCCGCGACAGGTTCTATGGCTACACCTTC	CASSRDRFYGYTF
TRBV5-4	TRBJ2-5	.	.	TGTGCCAGCAGTCCTAACAGCCAAGAGACCCAGTACTTC	CASSPNSQETQYF
TRBV4-2	TRBJ1-1	.	few	TGTGCCAGCAGCCAAAACCGGAGGCACACTGAAGCTTTCTTT	CASSQNRRHTEAFF
TRBV4-3	TRBJ2-1	.	.	TGCGCCAGCAGCCAAGTGCTAGCCTACAATGAGCAGTTCTTC	CASSQVLAYNEQFF
TRBV5-1	TRBJ2-1	.	.	TGCGCCAGCAGCGACAACGCAGGGTATGAGCAGTTCTTC	CASSDNAGYEQFF
TRBV6-1	TRBJ2-7	.	.	TGTGCCAGCAGTGGGGGTCTGTTCGACGAGCAGTACTTC	CASSGGLFDEQYF
TRBV7-9	TRBJ1-1	.	.	TGTGCCAGCAGCTTCCAGGAGAACACTGAAGCTTTCTTT	CASSFQENTEAFF
TRBV5-4	TRBJ1-4	.	.	TGTGCCAGCAGCGACGGGGCAACTAATGAAAAACTGTTTTTT	CASSDGATNEKLFF
TRBV30	TRBJ2-3	.	.	TGTGCCTGGAGTGTTACAGATACGCAGTATTTT	CAWSVTDTQYF
TRBV29-1	TRBJ1-2	.	.	TGCAGCGTTGCGCAGGCGGGTGCTGCTGGCTACACCTTC	CSVAQAGAAGYTF
TRBV11-3	TRBJ2-3	TRBD1	once	TGTGCCAGCAGCTCCGGACAGGGGAGGGATACGCAGTATTTT	CASSSGQGRDTQYF
TRBV10-2	TRBJ1-1	.	.	TGCGCCAGCAGTGAGATGGGCACTGAAGCTTTCTTT	CASSEMGTEAFF
TRBV7-2	TRBJ1-1	.	.	TGTGCCAGCAGCTTAGGGTTGGGGGACACTGAAGCTTTCTTC	CASSLGLGDTEAFF
TRBV5-4	TRBJ2-2	TRBD1	.	TGTGCCAGCAGCCCGGACAGGTTGAATACCGGGGAGCTGTTTTTT	CASSPDRLNTGELFF
TRBV5-1	TRBJ1-2	TRBD1	.	TGCGCCAGCAGCTTGGGGGGACAGTACAGCTATGGCTACACCTTC	CASSLGGQYSYGYTF
TRBV5-1	TRBJ2-1	TRBD2	.	TGCGCCAGCAGCTTGGAGGCAGCGGGAGGCTACAATGAGCAGTTCTTC	CASSLEAAGGYNEQFF
TRBV10-3	TRBJ2-1	.	.	TGTGCCATCAAGGGAATGGTGGGGGCCGATGAGCAGTTCTTC	CAIKGMVGADEQFF
TRBV7-2	TRBJ1-1	TRBD1	.	TGTGCCAGCAGCTTACGGGGGACAGCCGGAGCTTTCTTT	CASSLRGTAGAFF
TRBV5-6	TRBJ2-7	.	.	TGTGCCAGCAGCTTGGAGGCTAGCGCGAGTGCCTCCTACGAGCAGTACTTC	CASSLEASASASYEQYF
TRBV29-1	TRBJ1-2	.	once	TGCAGCGTCCAGGGGTTTTCTGGCTACACCTTC	CSVQGFSGYTF
TRBV28	TRBJ1-1	.	.	TGTGCCAGCACCTCCAGGGAGTACACTGAAGCTTTCTTT	CASTSREYTEAFF
TRBV2	TRBJ1-4	TRBD1	.	TGTGCCAGCAGAGTACAGGGGGCTAGGACTAATGAAAAACTGTTTTTT	CASRVQGARTNEKLFF
TRBV5-6	TRBJ2-6	.	.	TGTGCCAGCAGCTTAGGAGCCTACGCCTCTGGGGCCAACGTCCTGACTTTC	CASSLGAYASGANVLTF
TRBV6-6	TRBJ2-1	.	.	TGTGCCAGCAGTACGGAGCGGGCACCCTACAATGAGCAGTTCTTC	CASSTERAPYNEQFF
TRBV9	TRBJ1-3	.	many	TGTGCCAGCAGCGTCCAGGACAGTCCAGGAAACACCATATATTTT	CASSVQDSPGNTIYF
TRBV7-2	TRBJ1-2	.	few	TGTGCCAGCAGCGCGACTAACTATGGCTACACCTTC	CASSATNYGYTF
TRBV29-1	TRBJ2-5	.	.	TGCAGCGGAGTGTCAAGACCCGCGGAGACCCAGTACTTC	CSGVSRPAETQYF
TRBV5-1	TRBJ2-2	TRBD2	.	TGCGCCAGCAGCTACGAAACTAGCGGGAGCGGCACCGGGGAGCTGTTTTTT	CASSYETSGSGTGELFF
TRBV7-3	TRBJ1-1	.	few	TGTGCCAGCAGCTTGTCCTTGAACACTGAAGCTTTCTTT	CASSLSLNTEAFF
TRBV4-3	TRBJ2-7	.	.	TGCGCCAGCAGCCAAGAAAGGGGTGGCTACGAGCAGTACTTC	CASSQERGGYEQYF
TRBV7-9	TRBJ2-3	.	.	TGTGCCAGCAGCTCCTCGCCGGGACGGCTCAGGGATACGCAGTATTTT	CASSSSPGRLRDTQYF
TRBV7-9	TRBJ2-3	.	.	TGTGCCAGCAGCTTTGGACTCCTGAGCACAGATACGCAGTATTTT	CASSFGLLSTDTQYF
TRBV7-3	TRBJ2-1	.	.	TGTGCCAGCAGCTTAAACCCAGGGGGGAATGAGCAGTTCTTC	CASSLNPGGNEQFF
TRBV5-4	TRBJ1-1	.	once	TGTGCCAGCAGCTTTGGAGGGGTGAGCACTGAAGCTTTCTTT	CASSFGGVSTEAFF
TRBV30	TRBJ2-2	.	many	TGTGCCTGGAGTGTACAGGGTGGCACCGGGGAGCTGTTTTTT	CAWSVQGGTGELFF
TRBV21-1	TRBJ1-1	.	.	TGTGCCAGCAGCTCCCGTGCCCCGGGAGAAGAGACGAACACTGAAGCTTTCTTT	CASSSRAPGEETNTEAFF
TRBV6-5	TRBJ1-2	TRBD1	.	TGTGCCAGCAGTGGAACAGGGGGCGACTATGGCTACACCTTC	CASSGTGGDYGYTF
TRBV27	TRBJ2-7	.	.	TGTGCCAGCAGTTTATCTGGCCTATCCTACGAGCAGTACTTC	CASSLSGLSYEQYF
TRBV27	TRBJ2-3	.	once	TGTGCCAGCAGTGACTCCACAGATACGCAGTATTTT	CASSDSTDTQYF
TRBV5-1	TRBJ2-7	TRBD1	.	TGCGCCAGCAGCCCTACTCTTGGGACAGGCTACGAGCAGTACTTC	CASSPTLGTGYEQYF